This is a list of T cell receptor beta chains from one sample in a study of T cell responses to AZD1222 COVID-19 vaccine. Libraries were prepared by immunoSEQ multiplex PCR; TCRdb keeps only in-frame clonotypes and omits some of them. The sample holds over 110,000 clones, 85% to 95% seen once. Specimen: peripheral blood, collected on day 0 of AZD1222 vaccination. The origin of the receptors is an adult in good health. The CDR3 runs from the conserved cysteine through the conserved F or W. The order of the fields is CDR3 protein, CDR3 DNA, D gene, CDR3 length, clone size, J gene, V gene. A D gene is named only where the DNA matches it firmly. The size of a clone is reported for some rows only, either as once, few or many, or as a class for expanded clones.

CAISESGAQGNSPLHF TGTGCCATCAGTGAGTCAGGTGCCCAGGGGAATTCACCCCTCCACTTT NA 16 NA TRBJ1-6 TRBV10-3
CASSTSSYTEAFF TGTGCCAGCAGTACCAGCTCGTACACTGAAGCTTTCTTT NA 13 NA TRBJ1-1 TRBV6-5
CASNMGQTQETQYF TGCGCCAGCAACATGGGACAAACCCAAGAGACCCAGTACTTC NA 14 few TRBJ2-5 TRBV5-1
CASSLYRGTTYEQYF TGTGCCAGCAGTTTATATAGAGGGACTACCTACGAGCAGTACTTC TRBD2 15 NA TRBJ2-7 TRBV28
CASSQDGEVLNSPLHF TGCGCCAGCAGCCAAGATGGAGAGGTCCTTAATTCACCCCTCCACTTT NA 16 NA TRBJ1-6 TRBV4-3
CASSPYDRDSPLHF TGTGCCAGCAGCCCGTATGACCGGGATTCACCCCTCCACTTT NA 14 NA TRBJ1-6 TRBV6-2/TRBV6-3
CASSGKGYGYTF TGTGCCAGCAGCGGGAAGGGGTACGGCTACACCTTC NA 12 NA TRBJ1-2 TRBV9
CASNLASEQFF TGTGCCAGCAACCTAGCCAGTGAGCAGTTCTTC NA 11 NA TRBJ2-1 TRBV2
CASRDSREQYF TGTGCCAGCAGGGACTCTCGCGAGCAGTACTTC NA 11 NA TRBJ2-7 TRBV28
CASSFRGGRYEQFF TGTGCCAGCAGCTTCCGCGGGGGGAGATATGAGCAGTTCTTC TRBD2 14 once TRBJ2-1 TRBV5-4
CATGGGRGRIYNEQFF TGTGCCACCGGGGGCGGGCGCGGGAGGATCTACAATGAGCAGTTCTTC TRBD2 16 few TRBJ2-1 TRBV24-1
CASSRRGETQYF TGTGCCAGTAGTCGGAGGGGGGAGACCCAGTACTTC NA 12 NA TRBJ2-5 TRBV19
CASSEGGALNEKLFF TGTGCCAGCTCTGAAGGGGGGGCGCTGAATGAAAAACTGTTTTTT NA 15 NA TRBJ1-4 TRBV18
CASSISRANGYTF TGTGCCAGTAGTATCAGTAGGGCGAATGGCTACACCTTC NA 13 NA TRBJ1-2 TRBV19
CASSLASGNTGELFF TGCGCCAGCAGCTTGGCGAGCGGTAACACCGGGGAGCTGTTTTTT NA 15 NA TRBJ2-2 TRBV5-1
CASTRGENYYGYTF TGTGCCAGCACCAGGGGGGAGAACTACTATGGCTACACCTTC TRBD1 14 NA TRBJ1-2 TRBV28
CATGGAVGQPQHF TGTGCCACCGGGGGGGCGGTAGGTCAGCCCCAGCATTTT NA 13 NA TRBJ1-5 TRBV15
CASSPVRGSNEKLFF TGTGCCAGCTCACCTGTTCGGGGGTCTAATGAAAAACTGTTTTTT NA 15 NA TRBJ1-4 TRBV18
CASSYFVGSTDTQYF TGTGCCAGCAGTTACTTCGTAGGGAGCACAGATACGCAGTATTTT NA 15 NA TRBJ2-3 TRBV6-5
CASSPSVETQYF TGTGCCAGCAGCCCCTCGGTGGAGACCCAGTACTTC NA 12 NA TRBJ2-5 TRBV12-3/TRBV12-4
CASSYVSSGSYNEQFF TGTGCCAGCAGTTACGTTTCTAGCGGCTCCTACAATGAGCAGTTCTTC TRBD2 16 NA TRBJ2-1 TRBV6-5
CASSQLYLAGETQYF TGCGCCAGCAGCCAACTATACCTAGCGGGAGAGACCCAGTACTTC TRBD2 15 NA TRBJ2-5 TRBV4-1
CASSSTRTGLLYEQYF TGTGCCAGCAGTTCAACCCGGACAGGGTTGTTGTACGAGCAGTACTTC TRBD1 16 NA TRBJ2-7 TRBV27
CASSRVGAYEQYF TGTGCCAGCAGCCGTGTTGGGGCGTACGAGCAGTACTTC NA 13 NA TRBJ2-7 TRBV27
CARGPSAGGLTDTQYF TGTGCCAGGGGCCCCTCGGCGGGAGGCCTCACAGATACGCAGTATTTT TRBD2 16 NA TRBJ2-3 TRBV27
CASGSSESYEQYF TGTGCCAGCGGAAGTAGCGAATCCTACGAGCAGTACTTC NA 13 once TRBJ2-7 TRBV9
CASSPLASSSYNEQFF TGTGCCAGCTCACCATTAGCGAGTAGCTCCTACAATGAGCAGTTCTTC NA 16 NA TRBJ2-1 TRBV18
CASSATEGGDYGYTF TGTGCCAGCAGCGCAACGGAAGGGGGAGACTATGGCTACACCTTC NA 15 NA TRBJ1-2 TRBV9
CAWSSQPGYTF TGTGCCTGGAGTTCACAGCCGGGCTACACCTTC NA 11 NA TRBJ1-2 TRBV30